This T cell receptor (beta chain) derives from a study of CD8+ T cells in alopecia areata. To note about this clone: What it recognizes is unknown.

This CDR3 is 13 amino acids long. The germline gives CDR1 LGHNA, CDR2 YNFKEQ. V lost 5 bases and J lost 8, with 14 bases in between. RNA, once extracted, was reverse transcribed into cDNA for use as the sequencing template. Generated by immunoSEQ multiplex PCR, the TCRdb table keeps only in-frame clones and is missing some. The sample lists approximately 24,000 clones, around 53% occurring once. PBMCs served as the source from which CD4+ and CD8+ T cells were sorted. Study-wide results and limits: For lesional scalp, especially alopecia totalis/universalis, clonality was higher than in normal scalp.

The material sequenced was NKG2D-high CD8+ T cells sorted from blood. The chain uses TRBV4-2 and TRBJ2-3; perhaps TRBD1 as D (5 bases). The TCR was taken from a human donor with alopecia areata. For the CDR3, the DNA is TGTGCCAGCAGCTTCGACATCAGGGTTACGCAGTATTTT. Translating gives CASSFDIRVTQYF.